Listed here are 20 T cell receptor beta chains from one sample, sequenced in a study of radiotherapy plus CTLA-4 blockade in lung cancer. Sequenced by immunoSEQ multiplex PCR; TCRdb stores in-frame clones only, minus some. The sample has tens of thousands of clones; 77% are singletons. This sample comprised peripheral blood, obtained from a patient treated with radiotherapy plus ipilimumab. The source of these receptors is a human donor with non-small cell lung cancer whose response to radiotherapy plus ipilimumab could not be evaluated.

The chain has TRBV6-6 and TRBJ1-5; D perhaps matches TRBD1 (5 bases). The CDR3 spans 12 residues. Trimming removed 11 bases from V and 6 bases from J, with 14 bases in between. The germline V gene encodes CDR1 MNHNY and CDR2 SVGAGI (reference sequence). As DNA, the CDR3 is TGTGCCTTGTCAGCAGGGCTTCAGCCCCAGCATTTT. Protein product: CALSAGLQPQHF.

This clone was detected a few times. The chain has TRBV4-3 and TRBJ1-3; tentative D call: TRBD1 (5 bases). This CDR3 contains 18 residues. With 0 bases removed from V and 2 bases from J, the gap between germline ends came to 17 bases. Germline V gene data show CDR1 as LGHNA and CDR2 as YSLEER. CDR3 sequence reads: CASSQDGGLPGPGNTIYF. The CDR3 DNA reads TGCGCCAGCAGCCAAGATGGGGGACTGCCGGGCCCTGGAAACACCATATATTTT.

The chain joins TRBV5-1 to TRBJ2-3; the match to TRBD1 covers 9 bases. Germline CDR1 and CDR2: SGHRS and YFSETQ. This CDR3 has 14 residues. Unmatched junction bases numbered 1, after V lost 0 bases and J lost 5 bases. CDR3: CASSLGQGGDTQYF. DNA for the CDR3: TGCGCCAGCAGCTTGGGACAGGGGGGAGATACGCAGTATTTT.

The J gene is TRBJ2-7, the V gene TRBV5-6; TRBD1 agrees at 9 bases. Per germline, CDR1 SGHDT and CDR2 YYEEEE. J gave up 3 bases and V 3 bases, and 7 bases lay outside the gene matches. This CDR3 has 15 residues. The CDR3 spells CASSSTGTGYYEQYF. In DNA, the CDR3 is TGTGCCAGCAGCTCGACTGGGACAGGGTACTACGAGCAGTACTTC.

The chain employs TRBV18 and TRBJ1-5, with D perhaps TRBD1 (5 bases). CDR1 is KGHSH and CDR2 is LQKENI in the germline V gene. Trimming took off 0 bases at V and 8 bases at J, with 20 bases between the two ends. This CDR3 is built from 17 residues. The CDR3 reads CASSPPNHGGDKEPQHF. The CDR3 bases are TGTGCCAGCTCACCACCGAACCATGGGGGGGATAAGGAGCCCCAGCATTTT.

The chain joins TRBV5-5 to TRBJ2-7; TRBD1 matches 10 bases. V lost 0 bases, J lost 3 bases, and 3 bases stayed unmatched. CDR3 length: 15 residues. The germline V gene encodes CDR1 SGHKS and CDR2 YYEKEE (reference sequence). DNA of the CDR3: TGTGCCAGCAGCTTGGAGGACAGGGGGATCTACGAGCAGTACTTC. Protein product: CASSLEDRGIYEQYF.

The rearrangement joins TRBV19 to TRBJ2-1; 12 positions match TRBD2. The CDR3 loop spans 16 amino acids. The V gene's germline CDR1 is LNHDA and CDR2 SQIVND (reference sequence). V was clipped by 5 bases and J by 4 bases; unmatched bases: 6. CDR3 bases: TGTGCCAGTAGTCCCCAACTAGCGGGAGGATACAATGAGCAGTTCTTC. Translated, it gives CASSPQLAGGYNEQFF.

This clone came up a few times. V usage is TRBV6-1 and J usage is TRBJ1-1; maybe TRBD1 (6 bases). The CDR3 contains 15 residues. The V gene's germline CDR1 is MNHNS and CDR2 SASEGT. V was pared by 1 base and J by 5 bases, with 14 bases between. The CDR3 here is CASSEVRSGVTEAFF. As DNA, the CDR3 is TGTGCCAGCAGTGAAGTTAGGTCAGGGGTGACTGAAGCTTTCTTT.

The CDR3 protein is CASSFTGAGYEQYF. CDR3 DNA: TGCGCCAGCAGCTTCACAGGGGCGGGCTACGAGCAGTACTTC. This chain links TRBV5-1 with TRBJ2-5, with 7 positions matching TRBD1. The DNA end favors TRBJ2-7, so the J call may be wrong. Germline V lookup: CDR1 SGHRS, CDR2 YFSETQ. CDR3 length: 14 amino acids.

This clone turned up a few times. The chain uses TRBV4-1 and TRBJ1-1; maybe TRBD1 (5 bases). V lost 6 bases and J lost 7, with 21 bases in between. Germline V CDR1 and CDR2: MGHRA, YSYEKL. The CDR3 has 15 residues. CDR3 sequence reads: CASSQRWGDGGEAFF. In DNA form, the CDR3 reads TGCGCCAGCAGTCAAAGGTGGGGGGACGGGGGTGAAGCTTTCTTT.

On this clone: The conserved final phenylalanine or tryptophan is absent from the CDR3, which likely points to a read error. The rearrangement uses TRBV4-1 and TRBJ1-5; 8 bases match TRBD1. There are 17 residues in the CDR3. The V gene end was trimmed by 3 bases and the J gene end by 7 bases; junction bases not matched to a gene: 14. Germline V gene sequence: CDR1 MGHRA, CDR2 YSYEKL. The CDR3 DNA is TGCGCCAGCAGCCAGGCACCATACAGGGGGTTGAACCAGCCCCAGCATCTT. It is translated as CASSQAPYRGLNQPQHL.

The V and J genes are TRBV18 and TRBJ2-1; 12 bases are shared with TRBD1. CDR3 length: 15 amino acids. V dropped 5 bases and J dropped 7; count of bases not matched to a gene: 6. Looked up from germline, CDR1 is KGHSH and CDR2 is LQKENI. The CDR3 loop reads CASSSGQGARNEQFF. The CDR3 coding sequence is TGTGCCAGCTCATCGGGACAGGGGGCTCGGAATGAGCAGTTCTTC.

V is TRBV6-5 and J is TRBJ2-7; 8 bases are a match to TRBD2. Germline V gives CDR1 MNHEY, CDR2 SVGAGI. The CDR3 spans 15 residues. With V trimmed by 6 bases and J by 2 bases, 9 bases remained unmatched. CDR3 bases: TGTGCCAGCAGCCCGGGAGGGGGGGGGACCTACGAGCAGTACTTC. Translated: CASSPGGGGTYEQYF.

A few counts support this clone. The V gene is TRBV25-1, the J gene TRBJ1-2, with D perhaps TRBD1 (5 bases). Germline lookup yields CDR1 MGHDK and CDR2 SYGVNS. Trimming removed 8 bases from V and 4 bases from J, with 14 bases in between. CDR3 length: 13 amino acids. The CDR3 loop reads CASGWQGGYGYTF. The CDR3 DNA follows: TGTGCCAGCGGTTGGCAGGGTGGCTATGGCTACACCTTC.

This chain links TRBV2 with TRBJ2-3; 7 nucleotides agree with TRBD1. Per germline, CDR1 SNHLY and CDR2 FYNNEI. V lost 6 bases to trimming and J lost 3 bases; unmatched junction nucleotides: 6. The CDR3 spans 14 residues. Here the CDR3 DNA reads TGTGCCAGCAGGACCGGGACAGAAACAGATACGCAGTATTTT. Translating it yields CASRTGTETDTQYF.

The chain has TRBV2 and TRBJ1-1; no clear D gene. V lost 5 bases and J lost 3, with 22 bases in between. This CDR3 has 17 residues. Germline lookup yields CDR1 SNHLY and CDR2 FYNNEI. In DNA, the CDR3 is TGTGCCAGCAGTCCGGTTGTAACAGACCAGTTTGACACTGAAGCTTTCTTT. This translates into CASSPVVTDQFDTEAFF.

The chain recombines TRBV7-2 with TRBJ1-1; D unresolved. The CDR3 spans 13 residues. The V gene lost 1 base and the J gene lost 11 bases, with 14 bases spanning the gap. Looked up from germline, CDR1 is SGHTA and CDR2 is FQGNSA. For the CDR3, the DNA is TGTGCCAGCAGCTTAGGGCCGGGAGCATGGGCTTTCTTT. Translated, it gives CASSLGPGAWAFF.

The chain couples TRBV5-4 to TRBJ2-3, with D unclear. V was cut by 4 bases and J by 10 bases, with 25 bases left in between. The germline gives CDR1 SGHNT, CDR2 YYREEE (reference sequence). CDR3 length: 16 residues. In DNA, the CDR3 is TGTGCCAGCAGCCTTGGGTTCCCAGATCCCCGCCGGGCGCAGTATTTT. Its translation: CASSLGFPDPRRAQYF.

The rearrangement links TRBV27 to TRBJ2-5, with 10 nucleotides matching TRBD1. The CDR3 consists of 17 residues. V lost 3 bases and J lost 5; bases outside the gene matches: 12. Germline V gives CDR1 MNHEY, CDR2 SMNVEV (reference sequence). CDR3 in amino acids: CASSFASTGGVGETQYF. In DNA, the CDR3 is TGTGCCAGCAGTTTCGCTTCGACAGGGGGCGTAGGGGAGACCCAGTACTTC.

The chain has TRBV11-2 and TRBJ2-7; no firm D call. This CDR3 has 13 residues. Germline V gene sequence: CDR1 SGHAT, CDR2 FQNNGV. V was pared by 1 base and J by 4 bases, with 8 bases between. In DNA, the CDR3 is TGTGCCAGCAGCTTAGTGAACTTGTACGAGCAGTACTTC. It translates to CASSLVNLYEQYF.